This TCR beta chain was recovered during a study of T cells after posttransplantation cyclophosphamide. Profiled with immunoSEQ multiplex PCR; TCRdb holds only in-frame clones, not every one. The sample lists approximately 15,000 clones, about four fifths occurring once. Concerning this clone: Its specificity is not known.

The V gene lost 0 bases and the J gene lost 5 bases, with 7 bases spanning the gap. The V gene's germline CDR1 is LNHNV and CDR2 YYDKDF (reference sequence). This CDR3 has 13 residues. Peripheral blood was collected from the related graft donor on the marrow donation day. Overall study results and limits: Tissue-infiltrating T cells from skin or gut overlapped little with blood T cells. After PTCy, TRB diversity resembled that of CNI/methotrexate controls. Donor CD8+ memory clones often dominated recipient blood repertoires at later times.

The specimen was memory CD4+ T cells sorted from PBMCs. The receptor was derived from a man in his fifties or sixties in good health, CMV-negative, and a related stem cell transplant donor. The rearrangement links TRBV15 to TRBJ1-2; possibly TRBD1 for D (6 bases). Here the CDR3 DNA reads TGTGCCACCAGCAGAGACAGGGGTTATGGCTACACCTTC. This codes for CATSRDRGYGYTF.